The 29 T cell receptor beta chains below were found in one sample sequenced in a study of post-analysis software for immune sequencing data. Study outcomes and limitations: Patients carried five TRBV segments more frequently than controls did, and TRBV5-6, TRBV5-1 and TRBV20-1 were among them.

Each TCR beta cDNA library carried unique molecular identifiers. Each CDR3 protein is one row after TCRdb ran MiXCR on the PCR reads. The table includes approximately 730,000 distinct CDR3 sequences, about 32% detected once. No antigens are known for them. The sequenced material came from blood. The source of these receptors is a girl aged 10 to 17 with multiple sclerosis.

This clonotype was counted once. Germline and junction disagree at one end, which may indicate a read error. This chain joins TRBV9 and TRBJ2-7; weak D call: TRBD2 (6 bases). Germline V gene data show CDR1 as SGDLS and CDR2 as YYNGEE. There are 16 residues in the CDR3. Here the CDR3 DNA reads TGTGCCAGCAACAGACACGGGACGGGAGCCTCCTACGGGCAGTACTTC. Residues: CASNRHGTGASYGQYF.

The chain carries TRBV24-1 and TRBJ2-1; 13 bases are shared with TRBD2. Losses at the gene ends were 9 bases for V and 6 bases for J; bases not matched to a gene: 4. There are 14 residues in the CDR3. The germline gives CDR1 KGHDR, CDR2 SFDVKD. This chain's CDR3 is CATAGLAGSNEQFF. The CDR3 bases are TGTGCCACCGCGGGACTAGCGGGAAGCAATGAGCAGTTCTTC.

This clonotype came up a few times. V is TRBV12-3 or TRBV12-4 and J is TRBJ1-1; TRBD1 agrees at 9 bases. The CDR3 is made up of 14 amino acids. Trimming cost V 5 bases and J 5 bases; bases outside gene matches: 6. The DNA for the CDR3 is TGTGCCAGCAGTCGAGGACAGGGGTTGACTGAAGCTTTCTTT. As protein: CASSRGQGLTEAFF.

This clonotype was recorded a few times. The V and J genes are TRBV3-1 and TRBJ2-3; D could derive from TRBD1 or TRBD2 (5 bases each). CDR1 and CDR2 from the germline V gene are LGHDT and YNNKEL (reference sequence). The CDR3 totals 15 residues. Trimming left V 6 bases short and J 4 bases short, with 17 bases between. For the CDR3, the DNA is TGTGCCAGCAGACCGGCGGCCCGGGGCCCAGATACGCAGTATTTT. It is translated as CASRPAARGPDTQYF.

This clonotype was observed a handful of times. The chain employs TRBV4-3 and TRBJ2-7; 9 nucleotides align to TRBD2. CDR3 length equals 16 residues. Germline CDR1 reads LGHNA; CDR2 reads YSLEER. With 0 bases clipped from V and 1 base from J, the junction kept 4 bases outside the gene matches. The CDR3 DNA reads as TGCGCCAGCAGCCAAGATGTCCTAGCGGGATCCTACGAGCAGTACTTC. This codes for CASSQDVLAGSYEQYF.

The table lists this clonotype with a few counts. The CDR3 reads CASSETGRIIYGYTF. Written as DNA, the CDR3 is TGCGCCAGCAGCGAGACCGGACGGATAATCTATGGCTACACCTTC. This chain links TRBV5-1 with TRBJ1-2; D unresolved. The CDR3 consists of 15 residues. The germline V gene encodes CDR1 SGHRS and CDR2 YFSETQ. Trimming pared 4 bases from V and 4 bases from J, leaving 17 bases between.

This chain joins TRBV7-9 and TRBJ2-1; 7 bases map to TRBD2. V gave up 5 bases and J gave up 0 bases; unmatched junction bases: 10. CDR1 SEHNR and CDR2 FQNEAQ come from the germline V gene (reference sequence). The CDR3 is 17 residues long. The CDR3 sequence: CASSGVGGGSSYNEQFF. CDR3 nucleotides: TGTGCCAGCAGCGGGGTTGGGGGGGGAAGCTCCTACAATGAGCAGTTCTTC.

This clonotype was seen a handful of times. V gene TRBV4-2 combines with J gene TRBJ2-7; TRBD2 aligns across 15 bases. The J call may be incorrect, as the DNA end agrees better with TRBJ2-5. The V gene's germline CDR1 is LGHNA and CDR2 YNFKEQ. The CDR3 spans 16 residues. CDR3 sequence (DNA): TGTGCCAGCAGCCAAGGGACTAGCGGGGGGGCCACGACCCAGTACTTC. Translated, it gives CASSQGTSGGATTQYF.

The chain recombines TRBV20-1 with TRBJ2-1, with D possibly called TRBD1 or TRBD2 (5 bases each). V dropped 5 bases and J dropped 8 bases, with 13 bases sitting between them. Per the germline V gene, CDR1 is DFQATT and CDR2 is SNEGSKA (reference sequence). CDR3 size: 12 residues. In DNA, the CDR3 is TGCAGTGCTGACCATTTGGGGGATGAGCAGTTCTTC. It encodes CSADHLGDEQFF.

CDR3 sequence (DNA): TGTGCCACCAGCAGAGCGACTAGCGGGGGGGATACGCAGTATTTT. This gives the protein CATSRATSGGDTQYF. The chain couples TRBV15 to TRBJ2-3; 13 bases fit TRBD2. The CDR3 is 15 amino acids. Germline CDR1 reads LNHNV; CDR2 reads YYDKDF (reference sequence). V shed 1 base, J shed 6 bases, and the junction held 1 base outside the gene matches.

The chain recombines TRBV18 with TRBJ1-1, with D maybe TRBD1 (6 bases). The V end lost 0 bases, the J end lost 5 bases, and 19 bases lay between the germline ends. The CDR3 contains 17 residues. CDR1 KGHSH and CDR2 LQKENI come from the germline V gene. The CDR3 sequence: CASSPPLIGGEGTEAFF. As DNA, the CDR3 is TGTGCCAGCTCACCACCTTTAATAGGGGGAGAAGGGACTGAAGCTTTCTTT.

The chain carries TRBV7-9 and TRBJ1-1; the D gene is possibly TRBD1 (6 bases). Germline values: CDR1 SEHNR, CDR2 FQNEAQ (reference sequence). V lost 4 bases to trimming and J lost 1 base, with 19 bases between them. This CDR3 contains 17 residues. The CDR3 region is CASSWPDSTTKNTEAFF. In DNA form, the CDR3 reads TGTGCCAGCAGCTGGCCGGACAGCACCACGAAGAACACTGAAGCTTTCTTT.

This clonotype was counted a few times. The chain combines TRBV20-1 with TRBJ1-5, with TRBD1 identical over 10 bases. Germline CDR1 reads DFQATT; CDR2 reads SNEGSKA (reference sequence). V was pared by 0 bases and J by 8 bases, with 13 bases of the junction left unmatched. The CDR3 is 17 amino acids. In nucleotides, the CDR3 is TGCAGTGCTAGAGACCTACTAGGACAGGGGGAAAGGGAGCCCCAGCATTTT. It yields the protein CSARDLLGQGEREPQHF.

In this sample, this clonotype turned up a few times. This rearrangement joins TRBV12-3 or TRBV12-4 to TRBJ2-7; D is undetermined. The CDR3 extends over 12 amino acids. Trimming removed 1 base at V and 5 bases at J, with 6 bases between. The CDR3 coding sequence is TGTGCCAGCAGTTTAGGCCGGAACGAGCAGTACTTC. This gives the protein CASSLGRNEQYF.

This clonotype was seen a handful of times. The V and J genes are TRBV7-2 and TRBJ1-2; tentatively, D is TRBD1 (6 bases). V was cut by 6 bases and J by 4 bases, with 18 bases left in between. CDR3 length: 15 amino acids. Germline V gene data show CDR1 as SGHTA and CDR2 as FQGNSA. The CDR3 region is CASSPTTQGPYGYTF. CDR3 bases: TGTGCCAGCAGTCCCACTACCCAGGGGCCCTATGGCTACACCTTC.

This chain connects TRBV5-1 to TRBJ1-4; 8 nucleotides line up with TRBD1. The V segment lost 4 bases and the J segment 8 bases; nucleotides outside the gene matches: 13. This CDR3 contains 16 residues. In germline, CDR1 is SGHRS, CDR2 YFSETQ. The CDR3 loop reads CASSPPLDRVGEKLFF. CDR3 nucleotides: TGCGCCAGCAGCCCACCCTTGGACAGGGTGGGGGAAAAACTGTTTTTT.

Comments on this clonotype: A junction end diverges from the germline sequence, so it may reflect a read error. J is TRBJ2-7 and V is TRBV7-2, with 7 bases matching TRBD2. CDR1 SGHTA and CDR2 FQGNSA come from the germline V gene. The CDR3 is made up of 14 amino acids. In DNA, the CDR3 is TGTGTCAGCAGACCGCTAGCGGAATCCTACGAGCAGTACTTC. Its translation: CVSRPLAESYEQYF.

The chain carries TRBV7-9 and TRBJ1-1; D possibly corresponds to TRBD1 (5 bases). CDR1 is SEHNR, CDR2 FQNEAQ, per germline (reference sequence). Trimming cost V 7 bases and J 8 bases, with 14 bases left between them. The length of the CDR3 is 12 residues. This CDR3 reads CASITGGEEAFF. DNA of the CDR3: TGTGCCAGCATCACGGGGGGGGAGGAAGCTTTCTTT.

This clonotype was counted between two and nine times. The V gene is TRBV3-1, the J gene TRBJ2-1; unclear D gene. The germline V gene has CDR1 LGHDT and CDR2 YNNKEL (reference sequence). This CDR3 is 16 amino acids long. V lost 4 bases to trimming and J lost 7 bases, with 20 bases between them. The CDR3 DNA reads as TGTGCCAGCAGCCGACCTAGTACAAGGATCTTAAATGAGCAGTTCTTC. Translated: CASSRPSTRILNEQFF.

This clonotype was seen a handful of times. The chain couples TRBV5-1 to TRBJ2-5; 13 nucleotides align to TRBD2. Germline CDR1 and CDR2: SGHRS and YFSETQ. Losses at the gene ends were 2 bases for V and 1 base for J; bases not matched to a gene: 2. The CDR3 is 16 amino acids. The DNA of the CDR3 is TGCGCCAGCAGCTTCACTAGCGGGAGGGTCCAAGAGACCCAGTACTTC. Its translation: CASSFTSGRVQETQYF.

This clonotype was recorded many times. V usage is TRBV29-1 and J usage is TRBJ2-7; D remains ambiguous. The V and J ends lost 6 bases and 1 base respectively, with 10 bases between them. The CDR3 is 12 amino acids. The germline CDR1 and CDR2 sequences are SQVTM and ANQGSEA. CDR3 amino acids: CSVPGVSYEQYF. The DNA for the CDR3 is TGCAGCGTACCAGGTGTATCCTACGAGCAGTACTTC.

The chain's CDR3 is CASSLKRGAYNEQFF. For the CDR3, the DNA is TGTGCCAGCAGTTTAAAGCGGGGGGCATACAATGAGCAGTTCTTC. This chain uses TRBV12-3 or TRBV12-4 with TRBJ2-1; 9 bases map to TRBD2. This CDR3 is built from 15 residues. The V segment lost 2 bases and the J segment 4 bases; nucleotides outside the gene matches: 3.

This clonotype came up many times. The rearrangement links TRBV6-5 to TRBJ1-2, with D maybe TRBD1 (5 bases). Trimming stripped 0 bases from V and 5 bases from J, with 10 bases between. The germline CDR1 and CDR2 sequences are MNHEY and SVGAGI. The CDR3 extends over 14 amino acids. The DNA for the CDR3 is TGTGCCAGCAGTTACTCGAGGGGAAATTATGGCTACACCTTC. Translated, it gives CASSYSRGNYGYTF.

This clonotype showed up just a few times. The gene calls are TRBV27 and TRBJ2-3; TRBD1 agrees at 12 bases. The CDR3 loop spans 17 amino acids. Germline trimming cut 0 bases from V and 6 bases from J; bases unmatched to any gene: 7. Looked up from germline, CDR1 is MNHEY and CDR2 is SMNVEV (reference sequence). This chain's CDR3 is CASSLSKGQGAVDTQYF. The CDR3 coding sequence is TGTGCCAGCAGTTTATCGAAGGGACAGGGGGCAGTTGATACGCAGTATTTT.

The chain links TRBV5-1 to TRBJ1-1; D possibly corresponds to TRBD1 (5 bases). The V end lost 1 base, the J end lost 6 bases, and 13 bases lay between the germline ends. Germline CDR1 and CDR2: SGHRS and YFSETQ. The CDR3 is made up of 14 amino acids. The CDR3 DNA reads as TGCGCCAGCAGCTTGAGAGCAGGGTCCCCTGAAGCTTTCTTT. Translating it yields CASSLRAGSPEAFF. Full variable domain (rest looked up from reference TRBV5-1 and TRBJ1-1): KAGVTQTPRYLIKTRGQQVTLSCSPISGHRSVSWYQQTPGQGLQFLFEYFSETQRNKGNFPGRFSGRQFSNSRSEMNVSTLELGDSALYLCASSLRAGSPEAFFGQGTRLTVV.

The table lists this clonotype with a few counts. The V gene is TRBV7-2, the J gene TRBJ2-3; TRBD2 agrees at 14 bases. The CDR3 consists of 19 residues. The germline V gene encodes CDR1 SGHTA and CDR2 FQGNSA. The junction had 10 bases not matched to a gene; V was cut back by 5 bases and J by 0 bases. This chain's CDR3 is CASSRRLAGGPGSTDTQYF. DNA of the CDR3: TGTGCCAGCAGCAGACGACTAGCGGGAGGGCCCGGCAGCACAGATACGCAGTATTTT.

A word on this clonotype: This may be a read error: a much more frequent sequence differs by one nucleotide. V usage is TRBV20-1 and J usage is TRBJ2-7; TRBD1 matches 10 bases. There are 12 residues in the CDR3. From germline, CDR1 is DFQATT and CDR2 SNEGSKA (reference sequence). V dropped 8 bases and J dropped 2; count of bases not matched to a gene: 3. Here the CDR3 reads CSLGTGAYEQYF. The CDR3 region has the DNA TGCAGTCTAGGGACAGGGGCCTACGAGCAGTACTTC.

There are many counts of this clonotype. This sequence joins TRBV6-4 and TRBJ2-5; D remains ambiguous. The CDR3 totals 12 residues. The germline V and J ends were trimmed by 7 bases and 1 base, with 7 bases remaining between them. Germline V lookup: CDR1 MRHNA, CDR2 SNTAGT. The CDR3 nucleotides read TGTGCCAGCATGACCGGCCAAGAGACCCAGTACTTC. Translating gives CASMTGQETQYF.

V gene TRBV20-1 combines with J gene TRBJ2-3, with 9 bases aligning to TRBD2. Germline CDR1 is DFQATT and CDR2 is SNEGSKA (reference sequence). J lost 3 bases, V lost 5 bases, and 9 bases had no gene match. The CDR3 has 15 residues. As DNA, the CDR3 is TGCAGTGCTGGGTCAGCGGGGGGCGTAACAGATACGCAGTATTTT. Translating gives CSAGSAGGVTDTQYF.